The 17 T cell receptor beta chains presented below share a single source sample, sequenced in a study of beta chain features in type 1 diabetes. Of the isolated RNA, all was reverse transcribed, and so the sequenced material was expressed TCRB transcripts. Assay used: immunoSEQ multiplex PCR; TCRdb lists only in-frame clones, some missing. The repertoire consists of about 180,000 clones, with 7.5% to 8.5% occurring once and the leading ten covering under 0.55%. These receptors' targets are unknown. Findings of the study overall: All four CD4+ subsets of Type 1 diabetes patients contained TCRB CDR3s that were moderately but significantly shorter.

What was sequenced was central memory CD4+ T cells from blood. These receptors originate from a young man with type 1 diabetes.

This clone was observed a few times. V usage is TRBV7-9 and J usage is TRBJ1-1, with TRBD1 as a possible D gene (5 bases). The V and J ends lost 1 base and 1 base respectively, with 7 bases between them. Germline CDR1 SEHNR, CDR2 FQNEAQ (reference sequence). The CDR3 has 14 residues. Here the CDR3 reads CASSLGGSNTEAFF. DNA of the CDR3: TGTGCCAGCAGCTTAGGGGGCTCGAACACTGAAGCTTTCTTT. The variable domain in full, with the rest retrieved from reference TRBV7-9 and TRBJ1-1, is DTGVSQNPRHKITKRGQNVTFRCDPISEHNRLYWYRQTLGQGPEFLTYFQNEAQLEKSRLLSDRFSAERPKGSFSTLEIQRTEQGDSAMYLCASSLGGSNTEAFFGQGTRLTVV.

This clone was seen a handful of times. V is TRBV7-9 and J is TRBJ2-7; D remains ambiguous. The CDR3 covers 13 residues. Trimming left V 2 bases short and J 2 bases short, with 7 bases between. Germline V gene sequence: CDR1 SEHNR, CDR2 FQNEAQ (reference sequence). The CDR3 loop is CASSLTTTYEQYF. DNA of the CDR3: TGTGCCAGCAGCTTAACAACAACCTACGAGCAGTACTTC.

As DNA, the CDR3 is TGTGCCAGCAGCTTTGAGGTCTCCTACGAGCAGTACTTC. It is translated as CASSFEVSYEQYF. The rearrangement links TRBV11-2 to TRBJ2-7; D not resolved. Deletions cut 3 bases from V and 0 bases from J, with 6 bases between. Germline loops: CDR1 SGHAT, CDR2 FQNNGV. There are 13 residues in the CDR3.

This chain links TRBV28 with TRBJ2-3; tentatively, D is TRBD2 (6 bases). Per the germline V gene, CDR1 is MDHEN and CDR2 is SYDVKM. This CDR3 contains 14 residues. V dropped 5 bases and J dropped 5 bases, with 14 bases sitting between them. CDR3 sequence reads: CASSPGGAEDTQYF. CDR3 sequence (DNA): TGTGCCAGCAGTCCCGGAGGGGCAGAAGATACGCAGTATTTT.

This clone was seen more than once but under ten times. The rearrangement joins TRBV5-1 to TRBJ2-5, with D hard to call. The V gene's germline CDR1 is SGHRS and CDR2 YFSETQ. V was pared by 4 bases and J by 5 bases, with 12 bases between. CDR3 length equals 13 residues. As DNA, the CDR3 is TGCGCCAGCAGCCGTACCTCCCGGGAGACCCAGTACTTC. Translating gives CASSRTSRETQYF.

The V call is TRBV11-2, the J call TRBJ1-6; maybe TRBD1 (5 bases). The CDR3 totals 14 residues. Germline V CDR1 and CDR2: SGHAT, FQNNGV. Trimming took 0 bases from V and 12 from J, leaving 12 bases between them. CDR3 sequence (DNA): TGTGCCAGCAGCTTAGAGTGGGGGGTGAAACCCCTCCACTTT. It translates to CASSLEWGVKPLHF.

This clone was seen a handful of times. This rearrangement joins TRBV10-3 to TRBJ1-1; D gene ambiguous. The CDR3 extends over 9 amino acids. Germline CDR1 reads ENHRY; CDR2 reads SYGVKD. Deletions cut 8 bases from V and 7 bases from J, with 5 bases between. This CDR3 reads CAIPFEAFF. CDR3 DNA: TGTGCCATCCCCTTTGAAGCTTTCTTT.

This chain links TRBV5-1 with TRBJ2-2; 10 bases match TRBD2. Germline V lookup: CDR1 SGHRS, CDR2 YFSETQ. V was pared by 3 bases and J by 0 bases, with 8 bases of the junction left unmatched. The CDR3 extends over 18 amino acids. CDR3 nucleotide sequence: TGCGCCAGCAGCTCACTAGCGGGGCAACTAACGAACACCGGGGAGCTGTTTTTT. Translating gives CASSSLAGQLTNTGELFF.

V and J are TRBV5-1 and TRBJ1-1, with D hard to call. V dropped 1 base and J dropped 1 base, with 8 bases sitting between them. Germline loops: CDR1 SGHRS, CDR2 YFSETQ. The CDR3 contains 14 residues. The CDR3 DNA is TGCGCCAGCAGCTTGACAGTTAAGAACACTGAAGCTTTCTTT. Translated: CASSLTVKNTEAFF.

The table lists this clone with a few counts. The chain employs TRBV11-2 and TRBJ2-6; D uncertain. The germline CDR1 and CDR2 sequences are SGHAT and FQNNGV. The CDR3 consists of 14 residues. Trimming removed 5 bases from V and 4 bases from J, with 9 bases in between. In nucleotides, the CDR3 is TGTGCCAGCAGCCAAAACGCGGGGGCCAACGTCCTGACTTTC. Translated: CASSQNAGANVLTF. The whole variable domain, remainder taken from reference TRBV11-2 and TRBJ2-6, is EAGVAQSPRYKIIEKRQSVAFWCNPISGHATLYWYQQILGQGPKLLIQFQNNGVVDDSQLPKDRFSAERLKGVDSTLKIQPAKLEDSAVYLCASSQNAGANVLTFGAGSRLTVL.

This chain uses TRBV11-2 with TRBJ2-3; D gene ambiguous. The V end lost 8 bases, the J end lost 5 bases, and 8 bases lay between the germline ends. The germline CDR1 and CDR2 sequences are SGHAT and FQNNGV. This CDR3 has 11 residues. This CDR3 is CASHLGDTQYF. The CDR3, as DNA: TGTGCCAGCCACCTAGGAGATACGCAGTATTTT.

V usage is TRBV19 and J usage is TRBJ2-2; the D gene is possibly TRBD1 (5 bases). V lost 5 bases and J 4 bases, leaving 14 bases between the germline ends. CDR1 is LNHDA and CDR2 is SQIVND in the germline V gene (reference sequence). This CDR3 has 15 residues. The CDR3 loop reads CASSAQGRSTGELFF. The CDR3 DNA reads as TGTGCCAGTAGTGCCCAGGGCAGATCCACCGGGGAGCTGTTTTTT. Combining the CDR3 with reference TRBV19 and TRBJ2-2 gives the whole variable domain DGGITQSPKYLFRKEGQNVTLSCEQNLNHDAMYWYRQDPGQGLRLIYYSQIVNDFQKGDIAEGYSVSREKKESFPLTVTSAQKNPTAFYLCASSAQGRSTGELFFGEGSRLTVL.

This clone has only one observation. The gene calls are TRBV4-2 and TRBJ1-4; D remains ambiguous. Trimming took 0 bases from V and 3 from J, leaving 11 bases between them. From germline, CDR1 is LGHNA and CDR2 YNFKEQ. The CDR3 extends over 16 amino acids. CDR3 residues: CASSQDRSEANEKLFF. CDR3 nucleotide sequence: TGTGCCAGCAGCCAAGATAGGAGTGAGGCTAATGAAAAACTGTTTTTT.

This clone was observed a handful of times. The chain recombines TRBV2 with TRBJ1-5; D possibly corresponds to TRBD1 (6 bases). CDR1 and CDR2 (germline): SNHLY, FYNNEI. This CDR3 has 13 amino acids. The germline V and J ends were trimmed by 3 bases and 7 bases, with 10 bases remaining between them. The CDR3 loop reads CASSDDRIQPQHF. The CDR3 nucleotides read TGTGCCAGCAGTGATGACAGGATCCAGCCCCAGCATTTT.

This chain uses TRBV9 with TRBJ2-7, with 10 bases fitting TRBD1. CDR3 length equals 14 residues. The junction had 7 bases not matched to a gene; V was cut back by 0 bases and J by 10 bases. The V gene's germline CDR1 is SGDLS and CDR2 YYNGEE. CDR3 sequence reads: CASSVGGQGMGQYF. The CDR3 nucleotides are TGTGCCAGCAGCGTAGGGGGACAGGGGATGGGACAGTACTTC.

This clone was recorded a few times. CDR3 sequence: CASSLGTGQAYEQYF. CDR3 nucleotides: TGTGCCAGCAGCTTGGGTACCGGACAGGCCTACGAGCAGTACTTC. The V and J genes are TRBV7-2 and TRBJ2-7; TRBD1 matches 7 bases. CDR1 is SGHTA and CDR2 is FQGNSA in the germline V gene. The CDR3 loop spans 15 amino acids. The trim removed 3 bases at V and 2 bases at J, leaving 7 bases unmatched.

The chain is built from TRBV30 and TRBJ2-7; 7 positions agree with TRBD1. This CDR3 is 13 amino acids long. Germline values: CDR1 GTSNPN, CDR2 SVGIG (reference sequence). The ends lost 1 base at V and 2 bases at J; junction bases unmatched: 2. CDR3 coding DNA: TGTGCCTGGAGTGGGGGACAGACCTACGAGCAGTACTTC. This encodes CAWSGGQTYEQYF.